Listed below are T cell receptor beta chains from one sample, sequenced in a study of immune evolution from preneoplasia to lung adenocarcinoma. Assay used: immunoSEQ multiplex PCR; TCRdb lists only in-frame clones, some missing. This repertoire shows about 14,000 clones, about 85% found once; its top ten account for roughly 2.8%. The specimen sequenced was FFPE lung adenocarcinoma in situ tissue. The receptors stem from a donor aged 70 or over with lung adenocarcinoma. Both conserved end residues are part of each CDR3. Each record gives: D gene, J gene, V gene, clone size, CDR3 protein, CDR3 DNA. A D gene is named only where the DNA matches it firmly. Where a row states a size, it is once, few, many or the class of an expanded clone; other rows omit it.

d_call: NA; j_call: TRBJ2-7; v_call: TRBV6-5; clone_size: NA; cdr3_aa: CASSFGITYEQYF; cdr3_nt: TGTGCCAGCAGTTTTGGGATAACCTACGAGCAGTACTTC
d_call: NA; j_call: TRBJ1-5; v_call: TRBV21-1; clone_size: NA; cdr3_aa: CASSKMGDSSINQPQHF; cdr3_nt: TGTGCCAGCAGCAAAATGGGGGACAGCAGCATCAATCAGCCCCAGCATTTT
d_call: TRBD1; j_call: TRBJ2-1; v_call: TRBV28; clone_size: NA; cdr3_aa: CASSFAGGYNEQFF; cdr3_nt: TGTGCCAGCAGTTTCGCAGGGGGTTACAATGAGCAGTTCTTC
d_call: NA; j_call: TRBJ1-1; v_call: TRBV27; clone_size: few; cdr3_aa: CAKWSRAEAFF; cdr3_nt: TGTGCCAAATGGTCACGGGCTGAAGCTTTCTTT
d_call: NA; j_call: TRBJ1-1; v_call: TRBV6-6; clone_size: NA; cdr3_aa: CAIRALGGTEAFF; cdr3_nt: TGTGCCATCAGAGCTCTGGGTGGCACTGAAGCTTTCTTT
d_call: NA; j_call: TRBJ2-7; v_call: TRBV7-9; clone_size: NA; cdr3_aa: CASSHDRNYEQYF; cdr3_nt: TGTGCCAGCAGCCACGACAGAAACTACGAGCAGTACTTC
d_call: NA; j_call: TRBJ2-1; v_call: TRBV29-1; clone_size: few; cdr3_aa: CSVEGDGGEQFF; cdr3_nt: TGCAGCGTTGAAGGGGACGGGGGTGAGCAGTTCTTC
d_call: TRBD2; j_call: TRBJ2-1; v_call: TRBV11-3; clone_size: NA; cdr3_aa: CASSQTSGPDNEQFF; cdr3_nt: TGTGCCAGCAGCCAGACTAGCGGGCCCGACAATGAGCAGTTCTTC
d_call: TRBD1; j_call: TRBJ2-7; v_call: TRBV29-1; clone_size: NA; cdr3_aa: CSVQPGQASREQYF; cdr3_nt: TGCAGCGTTCAGCCAGGACAGGCTTCTCGGGAGCAGTACTTC
d_call: NA; j_call: TRBJ2-5; v_call: TRBV14; clone_size: NA; cdr3_aa: CASSQAGRETQYF; cdr3_nt: TGTGCCAGCAGCCAAGCGGGTCGGGAGACCCAGTACTTC
d_call: NA; j_call: TRBJ1-1; v_call: TRBV4-3; clone_size: NA; cdr3_aa: CASSPQGGTGDMNTEAFF; cdr3_nt: TGCGCCAGCAGCCCCCAAGGCGGAACAGGCGACATGAACACTGAAGCTTTCTTT
d_call: NA; j_call: TRBJ2-3; v_call: TRBV20-1; clone_size: NA; cdr3_aa: CSATGVDTQYF; cdr3_nt: TGCAGTGCTACTGGCGTAGATACGCAGTATTTT
d_call: NA; j_call: TRBJ2-7; v_call: TRBV11-1; clone_size: NA; cdr3_aa: CASSLASDYEQYF; cdr3_nt: TGTGCCAGCAGCTTAGCTTCCGACTACGAGCAGTACTTC
d_call: TRBD1; j_call: TRBJ1-4; v_call: TRBV5-6; clone_size: NA; cdr3_aa: CASSFGTGDEKLFF; cdr3_nt: TGTGCCAGCAGCTTTGGGACAGGGGACGAAAAACTGTTTTTT
d_call: NA; j_call: TRBJ2-3; v_call: TRBV5-1; clone_size: NA; cdr3_aa: CASSQNHQPINTDTQYF; cdr3_nt: TGCGCCAGCAGCCAGAACCACCAACCAATAAACACAGATACGCAGTATTTT
d_call: TRBD1; j_call: TRBJ1-5; v_call: TRBV15; clone_size: NA; cdr3_aa: CATSRIQGDQPQHF; cdr3_nt: TGTGCCACCAGCAGAATACAGGGGGATCAGCCCCAGCATTTT
d_call: NA; j_call: TRBJ1-1; v_call: TRBV10-3; clone_size: once; cdr3_aa: CAISDGVQGSAFF; cdr3_nt: TGTGCCATCAGTGATGGGGTACAGGGTTCAGCTTTCTTT
d_call: NA; j_call: TRBJ2-7; v_call: TRBV11-2; clone_size: NA; cdr3_aa: CASSFNIQPENF; cdr3_nt: TGTGCCAGCAGCTTTAATATCCAACCCGAGAACTTC
d_call: TRBD2; j_call: TRBJ2-1; v_call: TRBV7-8; clone_size: NA; cdr3_aa: CASSLRREGREFF; cdr3_nt: TGTGCCAGCAGCTTAAGGCGGGAGGGCCGGGAGTTCTTC
d_call: NA; j_call: TRBJ1-2; v_call: TRBV28; clone_size: NA; cdr3_aa: CASRKAQGPTYGYTF; cdr3_nt: TGTGCCAGCAGGAAAGCACAGGGTCCGACCTATGGCTACACCTTC
d_call: TRBD2; j_call: TRBJ2-3; v_call: TRBV27; clone_size: few; cdr3_aa: CASRGLGVVTDTQYF; cdr3_nt: TGTGCCAGCAGGGGACTAGGGGTTGTCACAGATACGCAGTATTTT
d_call: NA; j_call: TRBJ1-2; v_call: TRBV6-1; clone_size: NA; cdr3_aa: CASSELRASYGYTF; cdr3_nt: TGTGCCAGCAGTGAATTGAGGGCCTCCTATGGCTACACCTTC
d_call: NA; j_call: TRBJ2-7; v_call: TRBV7-3; clone_size: NA; cdr3_aa: CASSPIRGFYEQYF; cdr3_nt: TGTGCCAGCAGCCCGATCAGGGGCTTCTACGAGCAGTACTTC
d_call: TRBD2; j_call: TRBJ2-1; v_call: TRBV11-1; clone_size: NA; cdr3_aa: CASSSSWTSHEQFF; cdr3_nt: TGTGCCAGCAGCTCCTCCTGGACTAGTCACGAGCAGTTCTTC
d_call: NA; j_call: TRBJ1-2; v_call: TRBV27; clone_size: NA; cdr3_aa: CASSFGGLAKANYGYTF; cdr3_nt: TGTGCCAGCAGTTTCGGGGGACTCGCGAAGGCTAACTATGGCTACACCTTC
d_call: NA; j_call: TRBJ1-2; v_call: TRBV27; clone_size: NA; cdr3_aa: CASIQPYGYTF; cdr3_nt: TGTGCCAGCATACAACCCTATGGCTACACCTTC
d_call: TRBD2; j_call: TRBJ2-1; v_call: TRBV5-8; clone_size: NA; cdr3_aa: CASSRGTSGIYNEQFF; cdr3_nt: TGTGCCAGCAGTCGAGGGACTAGCGGGATCTACAATGAGCAGTTCTTC
d_call: NA; j_call: TRBJ1-1; v_call: TRBV11-2; clone_size: NA; cdr3_aa: CASSLGQGHTEAFF; cdr3_nt: TGTGCCAGCAGCTTAGGCCAGGGGCACACTGAAGCTTTCTTT
d_call: NA; j_call: TRBJ1-1; v_call: TRBV7-2; clone_size: NA; cdr3_aa: CASSYAGNTEAFF; cdr3_nt: TGTGCCAGCAGCTACGCCGGGAACACTGAAGCTTTCTTT
d_call: NA; j_call: TRBJ1-3; v_call: TRBV28; clone_size: few; cdr3_aa: CATLKPGRSRGNTIYF; cdr3_nt: TGTGCCACCCTAAAACCGGGCCGAAGCCGGGGAAACACCATATATTTT
d_call: NA; j_call: TRBJ2-7; v_call: TRBV28; clone_size: NA; cdr3_aa: CASSCLVHDEQYF; cdr3_nt: TGTGCCAGCAGTTGTTTGGTACACGACGAGCAGTACTTC
d_call: NA; j_call: TRBJ1-1; v_call: TRBV19; clone_size: NA; cdr3_aa: CASSIGVAEAFF; cdr3_nt: TGTGCCAGTAGCATAGGGGTTGCTGAAGCTTTCTTT
d_call: NA; j_call: TRBJ1-4; v_call: TRBV19; clone_size: NA; cdr3_aa: CASSIHQGEKLFF; cdr3_nt: TGTGCCAGTAGTATACATCAGGGGGAAAAACTGTTTTTT
d_call: NA; j_call: TRBJ2-7; v_call: TRBV6-1; clone_size: NA; cdr3_aa: CASSAEGRGSYEQYF; cdr3_nt: TGTGCCAGCAGCGCGGAGGGCAGGGGCTCCTACGAGCAGTACTTC
d_call: TRBD2; j_call: TRBJ2-1; v_call: TRBV7-2; clone_size: NA; cdr3_aa: CASTVGRGNEQFF; cdr3_nt: TGTGCCAGCACCGTAGGGAGGGGCAATGAGCAGTTCTTC
d_call: NA; j_call: TRBJ2-1; v_call: TRBV5-1; clone_size: NA; cdr3_aa: CASRRAKTKNEQFF; cdr3_nt: TGCGCCAGCAGGAGGGCGAAGACAAAGAATGAGCAGTTCTTC
d_call: TRBD2; j_call: TRBJ2-7; v_call: TRBV7-2; clone_size: NA; cdr3_aa: CASSLTSPSGSDEQYF; cdr3_nt: TGTGCCAGCAGCTTAACATCCCCTAGCGGGAGCGACGAGCAGTACTTC
d_call: TRBD2; j_call: TRBJ2-7; v_call: TRBV6-5; clone_size: few; cdr3_aa: CASSYSGGNEQYF; cdr3_nt: TGTGCCAGCAGTTACTCGGGGGGGAACGAGCAGTACTTC
d_call: NA; j_call: TRBJ1-2; v_call: TRBV10-3; clone_size: NA; cdr3_aa: CAISLKETVDPYGYTF; cdr3_nt: TGTGCCATCAGTCTTAAGGAAACTGTGGACCCCTATGGCTACACCTTC
d_call: NA; j_call: TRBJ1-3; v_call: TRBV15; clone_size: NA; cdr3_aa: CATSRDRGISGNTIYF; cdr3_nt: TGTGCCACCAGCAGAGATCGGGGAATCTCTGGAAACACCATATATTTT
d_call: NA; j_call: TRBJ1-2; v_call: TRBV19; clone_size: NA; cdr3_aa: CASSTSSTGGFGGYTF; cdr3_nt: TGTGCCAGTAGTACCTCTTCGACAGGTGGGTTCGGTGGCTACACCTTC
d_call: TRBD2; j_call: TRBJ2-5; v_call: TRBV18; clone_size: NA; cdr3_aa: CASSPPSGRAQETQYF; cdr3_nt: TGTGCCAGCTCACCCCCGAGCGGGAGGGCCCAAGAGACCCAGTACTTC
d_call: NA; j_call: TRBJ2-6; v_call: TRBV10-1; clone_size: NA; cdr3_aa: CASNDRSSGANVLTF; cdr3_nt: TGCGCCAGCAATGACCGAAGCTCTGGGGCCAACGTCCTGACTTTC
d_call: NA; j_call: TRBJ2-1; v_call: TRBV4-1; clone_size: NA; cdr3_aa: CASSPPATVPEDEQFF; cdr3_nt: TGCGCCAGCAGCCCCCCCGCTACTGTCCCGGAGGATGAGCAGTTCTTC
d_call: NA; j_call: TRBJ2-2; v_call: TRBV6-1; clone_size: NA; cdr3_aa: CASSEMVSPQYTGELFF; cdr3_nt: TGTGCCAGCAGTGAAATGGTGAGCCCTCAGTACACCGGGGAGCTGTTTTTT
d_call: NA; j_call: TRBJ2-1; v_call: TRBV6-5; clone_size: NA; cdr3_aa: CASSLNRDYEQFF; cdr3_nt: TGTGCCAGCAGCTTAAACAGGGATTATGAGCAGTTCTTC
d_call: TRBD2; j_call: TRBJ2-1; v_call: TRBV5-4; clone_size: NA; cdr3_aa: CASSRGLADNEQFF; cdr3_nt: TGTGCCAGCAGCCGGGGACTAGCGGACAATGAGCAGTTCTTC
d_call: TRBD2; j_call: TRBJ2-7; v_call: TRBV28; clone_size: NA; cdr3_aa: CASSPSGRASYEQYF; cdr3_nt: TGTGCCAGCAGTCCTAGCGGGAGGGCCTCCTACGAGCAGTACTTC
d_call: NA; j_call: TRBJ1-3; v_call: TRBV28; clone_size: NA; cdr3_aa: CASSSPPGNTIYF; cdr3_nt: TGTGCCAGCAGTTCCCCCCCAGGAAACACCATATATTTT
d_call: NA; j_call: TRBJ1-3; v_call: TRBV11-2; clone_size: NA; cdr3_aa: CASSLDMASGNTIYF; cdr3_nt: TGTGCCAGCAGCTTAGATATGGCCTCTGGAAACACCATATATTTT
d_call: NA; j_call: TRBJ2-2; v_call: TRBV11-3; clone_size: NA; cdr3_aa: CASSSSPTGELFF; cdr3_nt: TGTGCCAGCAGCTCCTCACCGACCGGGGAGCTGTTTTTT
d_call: NA; j_call: TRBJ1-5; v_call: TRBV25-1; clone_size: NA; cdr3_aa: CASSGWADFNQPQHF; cdr3_nt: TGTGCCAGCAGTGGTTGGGCAGACTTCAATCAGCCCCAGCATTTT
d_call: TRBD1; j_call: TRBJ2-5; v_call: TRBV9; clone_size: once; cdr3_aa: CASTFGTGWRETQYF; cdr3_nt: TGTGCCAGCACTTTTGGGACAGGGTGGCGAGAGACCCAGTACTTC